A single sample gave rise to the 18 T cell receptor beta chains below, sequenced in a study of blood T cell repertoires in COVID-19. Profiling relied on immunoSEQ multiplex PCR, and the TCRdb table lists in-frame clones only, not all of them. This table has fewer than 250,000 clones, under 85% appearing once. The sequencing sample was made of peripheral blood. These receptors came from a human donor in a cohort sampled during active COVID-19.

V and J are TRBV10-3 and TRBJ2-3; 10 bases line up with TRBD1. Germline V gene data show CDR1 as ENHRY and CDR2 as SYGVKD. V lost 6 bases, J lost 2 bases, and 2 bases stayed unmatched. This CDR3 spans 14 amino acids. The CDR3: CAIRGQGPTDTQYF. The CDR3 coding sequence is TGTGCCATCAGGGGACAGGGGCCCACAGATACGCAGTATTTT.

This chain connects TRBV14 to TRBJ2-5; 8 bases align to TRBD1. Looked up from germline, CDR1 is SGHDN and CDR2 is FVKESK. V lost 2 bases to trimming and J lost 4 bases; unmatched junction nucleotides: 9. The CDR3 runs 16 residues. The CDR3 loop reads CASSQWGDRIGETQYF. In nucleotides, the CDR3 is TGTGCCAGCAGCCAATGGGGGGACAGGATAGGAGAGACCCAGTACTTC. The whole variable domain, filled in from reference TRBV14 and TRBJ2-5, reads EAGVTQFPSHSVIEKGQTVTLRCDPISGHDNLYWYRRVMGKEIKFLLHFVKESKQDESGMPNNRFLAERTGGTYSTLKVQPAELEDSGVYFCASSQWGDRIGETQYFGPGTRLLVL.

The J gene is TRBJ1-2, the V gene TRBV23-1; unclear D gene. TRBV23-1 is annotated as an ORF whose role is uncertain. The CDR3 contains 17 residues. Between the trimmed V and J ends, which lost 2 bases and 5 bases, there was a span of 21 bases. CDR3 in amino acids: CASSQTDERTRGYGYTF. The CDR3, as DNA: TGCGCCAGCAGTCAAACCGATGAGAGGACCCGAGGGTATGGCTACACCTTC.

Details on this clone: Sequence at one end of the junction differs from germline and may be a read error. CDR3 residues: CASSPGDRGMLF. For the CDR3, the DNA is TGTGCCAGCAGTCCGGGGGACAGGGGGATGCTATTC. V and J are TRBV27 and TRBJ2-7, with 11 bases lining up with TRBD1. This CDR3 has 12 amino acids. Germline V gene lookup returns CDR1 MNHEY and CDR2 SMNVEV (reference sequence).

This chain joins TRBV24-1 and TRBJ1-2; 7 bases line up with TRBD1. CDR1 KGHDR and CDR2 SFDVKD come from the germline V gene. This CDR3 has 17 amino acids. Germline trimming cut 4 bases from V and 2 bases from J; bases unmatched to any gene: 12. The CDR3 spells CATSEGGARKKNYGYTF. CDR3 bases: TGTGCCACCAGTGAAGGGGGCGCAAGGAAAAAAAACTATGGCTACACCTTC.

The table lists this clone with a count of one. The chain recombines TRBV5-1 with TRBJ2-7, with a weak D call TRBD1 (6 bases). Trimming took off 0 bases at V and 5 bases at J, with 12 bases between the two ends. CDR3 length equals 14 residues. Germline CDR1 SGHRS, CDR2 YFSETQ. The CDR3 loop is CASSLDRDWNEQYF. In DNA form, the CDR3 reads TGCGCCAGCAGCTTGGACAGGGATTGGAACGAGCAGTACTTC.

The rearrangement joins TRBV10-1 to TRBJ2-1; 11 nucleotides match TRBD1. CDR3 size: 18 residues. The V segment lost 11 bases and the J segment 3 bases; nucleotides outside the gene matches: 18. Germline lookup yields CDR1 WNHNN and CDR2 SYGVQD (reference sequence). Here the CDR3 reads CAPPQGQGVLGGYNEQFF. The CDR3 coding sequence is TGCGCCCCGCCCCAGGGACAGGGGGTACTAGGGGGCTACAATGAGCAGTTCTTC.

V gene TRBV29-1 combines with J gene TRBJ2-5, with 7 nucleotides matching TRBD2. Germline V CDR1 and CDR2: SQVTM, ANQGSEA. V shed 8 bases, J shed 4 bases, and the junction held 13 bases outside the gene matches. The length of the CDR3 is 14 residues. The CDR3 region has the DNA TGCAGCTCACTGGGAGGGAGGGGCGGAGAGACCCAGTACTTC. The encoded protein is CSSLGGRGGETQYF.

This clone was observed at least ten times. This sequence joins TRBV7-3 and TRBJ1-2, with D perhaps matching TRBD1 (6 bases). This CDR3 contains 17 residues. The V gene lost 2 bases and the J gene lost 6 bases, with 22 bases spanning the gap. The V gene's germline CDR1 is SGHTA and CDR2 FQGTGA. CDR3 amino acids: CASSLDPGVGGRDGYTF. CDR3 sequence (DNA): TGTGCCAGCAGCTTAGATCCAGGGGTAGGCGGACGGGATGGCTACACCTTC. Full variable domain (remainder filled in from reference TRBV7-3 and TRBJ1-2): GAGVSQTPSNKVTEKGKYVELRCDPISGHTALYWYRQSLGQGPEFLIYFQGTGAADDSGLPNDRFFAVRPEGSVSTLKIQRTERGDSAVYLCASSLDPGVGGRDGYTFGSGTRLTVV.

The chain employs TRBV9 and TRBJ1-4; 9 positions agree with TRBD1. The germline CDR1 and CDR2 sequences are SGDLS and YYNGEE. V lost 3 bases to trimming and J lost 14 bases; unmatched junction nucleotides: 11. The CDR3 sequence is 14 residues long. The CDR3 DNA reads as TGTGCCAGCAGCGCCGGCGGGACAGGGAATTTTCTGTTTTTT. It translates to CASSAGGTGNFLFF.

This clone was recorded a few times. The V gene is TRBV7-2, the J gene TRBJ2-1; TRBD2 matches at 10 bases. The germline V gene encodes CDR1 SGHTA and CDR2 FQGNSA. V gave up 3 bases and J gave up 3 bases; unmatched junction bases: 2. CDR3 size: 15 residues. CDR3 in DNA: TGTGCCAGCAGCTTGAGGACTAGCGGCTACAATGAGCAGTTCTTC. It translates to CASSLRTSGYNEQFF. Full variable domain (missing parts from reference TRBV7-2 and TRBJ2-1): GAGVSQSPSNKVTEKGKDVELRCDPISGHTALYWYRQSLGQGLEFLIYFQGNSAPDKSGLPSDRFSAERTGGSVSTLTIQRTQQEDSAVYLCASSLRTSGYNEQFFGPGTRLTVL.

The chain uses TRBV19 and TRBJ1-1; 7 bases map to TRBD1. The germline gives CDR1 LNHDA, CDR2 SQIVND (reference sequence). Trimming removed 2 bases from V and 4 bases from J; junction bases left unmatched: 7. This CDR3 spans 15 amino acids. For the CDR3, the DNA is TGTGCCAGTAGTATAAACAGGGGAAGGGGCACTGAAGCTTTCTTT. It is translated as CASSINRGRGTEAFF.

The genes are TRBV18 and TRBJ2-1, with D uncertain. The ends were cut back, 2 bases at V and 6 bases at J, with 14 bases in the middle. Germline V CDR1 and CDR2: KGHSH, LQKENI. The CDR3 is 15 residues long. CDR3 sequence reads: CASSPYLEGGNEQFF. For the CDR3, the DNA is TGTGCCAGCTCACCATATCTAGAAGGCGGCAATGAGCAGTTCTTC.

The rearrangement joins TRBV11-2 to TRBJ2-7, with TRBD1 as a possible D gene (5 bases). CDR1 SGHAT and CDR2 FQNNGV come from the germline V gene. This CDR3 has 12 residues. Trimming stripped 5 bases from V and 5 bases from J, with 10 bases between. CDR3 DNA: TGTGCCAGCAGCCCGGACAACCACGAGCAGTACTTC. This gives the protein CASSPDNHEQYF.

The CDR3 DNA sequence: TGTGCCAGCAGTCTCTTGACAGGGGAGGCTGAAGCTTTCTTT. Translating gives CASSLLTGEAEAFF. The V gene is TRBV6-5, the J gene TRBJ1-1; 8 nucleotides agree with TRBD1. V shed 5 bases, J shed 6 bases, and the junction held 8 bases outside the gene matches. The germline V gene encodes CDR1 MNHEY and CDR2 SVGAGI. The CDR3 length is 14 residues.

This chain connects TRBV5-1 to TRBJ2-1; 8 bases fit TRBD1. The germline gives CDR1 SGHRS, CDR2 YFSETQ. V trimming: 4 bases; J trimming: 0 bases; junction bases outside the gene matches: 9. The CDR3 loop spans 17 amino acids. CDR3 in DNA: TGCGCCAGCAGCCCGATGGGGACAGGAACCTCCTACAATGAGCAGTTCTTC. It codes for CASSPMGTGTSYNEQFF.

The chain links TRBV15 to TRBJ2-3, with 7 bases identical to TRBD2. Per the germline V gene, CDR1 is LNHNV and CDR2 is YYDKDF (reference sequence). The V segment lost 3 bases and the J segment 9 bases; nucleotides outside the gene matches: 6. This CDR3 has 13 residues. CDR3 in DNA: TGTGCCACCAGCAGGCCCCTGGGGGGGACGCAGTATTTT. Translated, it gives CATSRPLGGTQYF.

The chain links TRBV18 to TRBJ2-1, with TRBD2 identical over 15 bases. The V segment lost 3 bases and the J segment 8 bases; nucleotides outside the gene matches: 5. The CDR3 runs to 16 residues. The germline CDR1 and CDR2 sequences are KGHSH and LQKENI. This CDR3 is CASSPPGLAGGDEQFF. CDR3 coding DNA: TGTGCCAGCTCACCTCCGGGACTAGCGGGAGGCGATGAGCAGTTCTTC.